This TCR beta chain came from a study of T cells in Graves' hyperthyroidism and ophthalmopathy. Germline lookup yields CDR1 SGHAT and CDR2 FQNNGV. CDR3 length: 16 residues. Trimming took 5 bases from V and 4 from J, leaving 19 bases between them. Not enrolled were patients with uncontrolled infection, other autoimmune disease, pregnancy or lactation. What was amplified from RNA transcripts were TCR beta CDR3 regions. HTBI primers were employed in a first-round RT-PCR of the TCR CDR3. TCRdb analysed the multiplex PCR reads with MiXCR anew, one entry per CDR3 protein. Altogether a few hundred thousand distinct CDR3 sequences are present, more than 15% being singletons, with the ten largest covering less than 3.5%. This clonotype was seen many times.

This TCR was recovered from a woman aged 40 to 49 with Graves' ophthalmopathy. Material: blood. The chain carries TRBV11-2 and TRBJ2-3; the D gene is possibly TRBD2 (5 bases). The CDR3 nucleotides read TGTGCCAGCAGCCCCCTGGGCGCTAGCAGGCCAGATACGCAGTATTTT. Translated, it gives CASSPLGASRPDTQYF.